Sequencing of this T cell receptor beta chain was carried out in a study of PD-1 blockade in mismatch repair-deficient tumors. Time point denoted: approximately ten-day in vitro stimulation with candidate neoantigen peptide 7. Turning to this clone: The antigen is unknown.

TCRdb's table, derived via immunoSEQ multiplex PCR, lists solely in-frame clones and lacks some. Here the sample spans approximately 10,000 clones, roughly 88% being singletons. The CDR3 contains 11 residues. With 3 bases clipped from V and 10 bases from J, the junction kept 3 bases outside the gene matches. Germline V lookup: CDR1 DFQATT, CDR2 SNEGSKA (reference sequence). This chain links TRBV20-1 with TRBJ2-4; TRBD2 aligns across 7 bases. This material consisted of cells cultured in vitro, taken from a patient treated with pembrolizumab. The clonotype originates from an adult with mismatch repair-deficient cancer. CDR3 bases: TGCAGTGCTAGTGTTAGCGGGATTCAGTACTTC. Translation: CSASVSGIQYF.